The 14 T cell receptor beta chains presented below share a single source sample, sequenced in a study of T cell responses to AZD1222 COVID-19 vaccine. Only in-frame clones appear in the TCRdb table, and some are missing; sequencing was by immunoSEQ multiplex PCR. Among tens of thousands of clones listed, about 84% were seen once. Sequenced material: peripheral blood, taken on day 0 of AZD1222 vaccination. Receptors were obtained from an adult in good health.

V gene TRBV7-9 combines with J gene TRBJ1-2, with no clear D. CDR1 is SEHNR, CDR2 FQNEAQ, per germline (reference sequence). The ends were cut back, 4 bases at V and 7 bases at J, with 13 bases in the middle. The CDR3 consists of 13 residues. This CDR3 is CASSSGSGGGYTF. The CDR3 nucleotides read TGTGCCAGCAGCTCAGGTTCAGGTGGTGGCTACACCTTC.

This chain connects TRBV27 to TRBJ1-2, with a tentative D call TRBD1 (5 bases). CDR3 size: 16 residues. Trimming shortened V by 4 bases and J by 3 bases, and 18 bases separated the two germline ends. Germline V lookup: CDR1 MNHEY, CDR2 SMNVEV (reference sequence). CDR3: CASSSLSGRGDYGYTF. CDR3 nucleotide sequence: TGTGCCAGCAGTTCCCTTTCGGGGAGGGGCGACTATGGCTACACCTTC.

This clone was observed a few times. This sequence joins TRBV6-6 and TRBJ1-5, with TRBD1 identical over 10 bases. The CDR3 loop spans 17 amino acids. Germline V CDR1 and CDR2: MNHNY, SVGAGI (reference sequence). Trimming removed 5 bases from V and 2 bases from J; junction bases left unmatched: 9. CDR3 DNA sequence: TGTGCCAGCAGTCCCCAAGACAGGGGGCCAGGCAATCAGCCCCAGCATTTT. Translation: CASSPQDRGPGNQPQHF.

This chain joins TRBV5-8 and TRBJ1-1; D not resolved. This CDR3 is built from 12 residues. Deletions cut 7 bases from V and 4 bases from J, with 11 bases between. Germline V lookup: CDR1 SGHTS, CDR2 YDEGEE. For the CDR3, the DNA is TGTGCCAGCGAGGAAGTGGGCACTGAAGCTTTCTTT. It yields the protein CASEEVGTEAFF.

V usage is TRBV3-1 (or the pseudogene TRBV3-2) and J usage is TRBJ2-6; D is uncertain. From germline, CDR1 is LGHDT and CDR2 YNNKEL (reference sequence). The CDR3 is made up of 16 amino acids. Deletions cut 1 base from V and 3 bases from J, with 10 bases between. CDR3 sequence: CASSQAVLGGANVLTF. The CDR3 DNA follows: TGTGCCAGCAGCCAAGCTGTCTTGGGTGGGGCCAACGTCCTGACTTTC.

The V call is TRBV7-9, the J call TRBJ1-2, with a weak D call TRBD1 (6 bases). In germline, CDR1 is SEHNR, CDR2 FQNEAQ (reference sequence). The V gene lost 3 bases and the J gene lost 0 bases, with 14 bases spanning the gap. This CDR3 has 16 amino acids. The CDR3 DNA sequence: TGTGCCAGCAGCTTCCCCCGACAGGCCCCTAACTATGGCTACACCTTC. As protein: CASSFPRQAPNYGYTF.

This clone was recorded a few times. This sequence joins TRBV5-6 and TRBJ2-1; no definite D call. V shed 1 base and J shed 8 bases, with 4 bases lying between them. Germline V gives CDR1 SGHDT, CDR2 YYEEEE. This CDR3 spans 11 amino acids. The CDR3 sequence is CASSLLYEQFF. The CDR3 DNA sequence: TGTGCCAGCAGCTTGTTGTATGAGCAGTTCTTC.

This chain joins TRBV4-1 and TRBJ1-2; the D gene is possibly TRBD1 (5 bases). In germline, CDR1 is MGHRA, CDR2 YSYEKL. This CDR3 is 15 amino acids long. The V end was cut by 2 bases, the J end by 8 bases, with 18 bases between. CDR3 nucleotide sequence: TGCGCCAGCAGCCAACCCACGGGACCTGGGAACGGCTACACCTTC. Protein product: CASSQPTGPGNGYTF.

The V and J genes are TRBV12-3 or TRBV12-4 and TRBJ1-3; 7 bases are a match to TRBD1. Germline trimming cut 7 bases from V and 4 bases from J; bases unmatched to any gene: 4. The CDR3 sequence is 13 residues long. The CDR3: CASTRGSGNTIYF. The CDR3 DNA sequence: TGTGCCAGCACCAGGGGGTCGGGAAACACCATATATTTT.

CDR3 sequence reads: CASKREATNEKLFF. The CDR3, as DNA: TGTGCCAGCAAGAGGGAAGCAACTAATGAAAAACTGTTTTTT. The rearrangement joins TRBV6-5 to TRBJ1-4; D remains ambiguous. Germline V gene data show CDR1 as MNHEY and CDR2 as SVGAGI. V was pared by 7 bases and J by 0 bases, with 9 bases between. This CDR3 is 14 amino acids long.

The chain recombines TRBV5-6 with TRBJ2-5, with D perhaps TRBD1 (6 bases). Germline lookup yields CDR1 SGHDT and CDR2 YYEEEE. This CDR3 is built from 14 residues. The V end lost 2 bases, the J end lost 5 bases, and 13 bases lay between the germline ends. Written as DNA, the CDR3 is TGTGCCAGCAGCTTTTTTCAGGGGCTGGAGACCCAGTACTTC. The encoded protein is CASSFFQGLETQYF. Using reference TRBV5-6 and TRBJ2-5 for the parts outside the CDR3, the full variable domain is DAGVTQSPTHLIKTRGQQVTLRCSPKSGHDTVSWYQQALGQGPQFIFQYYEEEERQRGNFPDRFSGHQFPNYSSELNVNALLLGDSALYLCASSFFQGLETQYFGPGTRLLVL.

This clone has more than one count but fewer than ten. V gene TRBV27 combines with J gene TRBJ1-1; TRBD1 is a possible D gene (6 bases). The V end lost 5 bases, the J end lost 1 base, and 14 bases lay between the germline ends. CDR1 is MNHEY and CDR2 is SMNVEV in the germline V gene (reference sequence). The CDR3 contains 15 residues. This CDR3 is CASSPTGMANTEAFF. CDR3 in DNA: TGTGCCAGCAGTCCAACAGGGATGGCGAACACTGAAGCTTTCTTT.

The rearrangement uses TRBV7-6 and TRBJ2-1; TRBD2 matches 7 bases. The germline V gene encodes CDR1 SGHVS and CDR2 FNYEAQ. Trimming removed 5 bases from V and 0 bases from J; junction bases left unmatched: 7. CDR3 size: 16 residues. CDR3 coding DNA: TGTGCCAGCAGCCCGCAAGCGGGGAGCTCCTACAATGAGCAGTTCTTC. This gives the protein CASSPQAGSSYNEQFF.

This clone was picked up one time. V and J are TRBV19 and TRBJ2-1; TRBD1 aligns across 10 bases. This CDR3 is built from 15 residues. V lost 7 bases, J lost 4 bases, and 7 bases stayed unmatched. CDR1 is LNHDA, CDR2 SQIVND, per germline (reference sequence). The CDR3 DNA reads as TGTGCCAGTACCCCGGGACAGGGGTTTTACAATGAGCAGTTCTTC. Its translation is CASTPGQGFYNEQFF.